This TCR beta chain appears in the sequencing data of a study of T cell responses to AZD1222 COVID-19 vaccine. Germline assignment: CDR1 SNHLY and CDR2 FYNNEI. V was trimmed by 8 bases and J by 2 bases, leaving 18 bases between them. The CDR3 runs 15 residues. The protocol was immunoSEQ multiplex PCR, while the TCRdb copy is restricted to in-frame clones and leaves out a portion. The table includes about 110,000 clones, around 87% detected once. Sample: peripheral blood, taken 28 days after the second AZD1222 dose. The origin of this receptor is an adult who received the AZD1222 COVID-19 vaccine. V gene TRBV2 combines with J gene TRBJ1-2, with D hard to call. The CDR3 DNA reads TGTGCCAGCTCCCCCCCCATAACACAAAACTATGGCTACACCTTC. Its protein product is CASSPPITQNYGYTF.